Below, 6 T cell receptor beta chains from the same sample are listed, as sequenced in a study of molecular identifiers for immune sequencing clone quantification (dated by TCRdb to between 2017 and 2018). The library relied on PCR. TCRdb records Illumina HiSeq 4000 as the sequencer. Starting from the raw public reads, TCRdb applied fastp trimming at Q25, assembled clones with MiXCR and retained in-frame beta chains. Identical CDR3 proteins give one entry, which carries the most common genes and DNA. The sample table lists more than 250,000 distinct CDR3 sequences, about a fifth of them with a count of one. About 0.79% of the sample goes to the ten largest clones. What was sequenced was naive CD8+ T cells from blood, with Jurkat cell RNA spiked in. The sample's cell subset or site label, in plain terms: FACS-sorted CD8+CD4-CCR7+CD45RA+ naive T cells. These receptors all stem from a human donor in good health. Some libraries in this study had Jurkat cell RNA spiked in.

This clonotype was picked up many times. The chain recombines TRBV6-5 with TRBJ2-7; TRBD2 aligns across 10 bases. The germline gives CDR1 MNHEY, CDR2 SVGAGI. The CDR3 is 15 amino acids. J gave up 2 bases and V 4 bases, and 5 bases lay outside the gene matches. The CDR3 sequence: CASSSSGSPTYEQYF. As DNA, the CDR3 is TGTGCCAGCAGTTCTAGCGGGAGCCCGACCTACGAGCAGTACTTC.

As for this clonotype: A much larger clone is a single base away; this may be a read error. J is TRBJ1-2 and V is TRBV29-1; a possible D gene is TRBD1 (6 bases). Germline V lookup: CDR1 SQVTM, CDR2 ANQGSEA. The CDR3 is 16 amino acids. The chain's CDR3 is CSVETVSDRKQGGYAF. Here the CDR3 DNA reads TGCAGCGTTGAAACCGTGTCAGATAGAAAACAGGGTGGCTACGCCTTC.

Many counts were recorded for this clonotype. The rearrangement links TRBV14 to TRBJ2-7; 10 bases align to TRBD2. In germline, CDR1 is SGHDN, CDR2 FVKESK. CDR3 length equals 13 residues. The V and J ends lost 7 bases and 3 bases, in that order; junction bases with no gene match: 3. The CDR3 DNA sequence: TGTGCCAGCAACCCTAGCGGGGGCTACGAGCAGTACTTC. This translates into CASNPSGGYEQYF.

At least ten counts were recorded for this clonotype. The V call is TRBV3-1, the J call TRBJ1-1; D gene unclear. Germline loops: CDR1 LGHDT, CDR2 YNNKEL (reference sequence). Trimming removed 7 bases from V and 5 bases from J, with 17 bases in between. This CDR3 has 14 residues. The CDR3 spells CASKPSRDRTEAFF. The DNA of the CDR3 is TGTGCCAGCAAGCCCTCTAGGGATCGAACTGAAGCTTTCTTT.

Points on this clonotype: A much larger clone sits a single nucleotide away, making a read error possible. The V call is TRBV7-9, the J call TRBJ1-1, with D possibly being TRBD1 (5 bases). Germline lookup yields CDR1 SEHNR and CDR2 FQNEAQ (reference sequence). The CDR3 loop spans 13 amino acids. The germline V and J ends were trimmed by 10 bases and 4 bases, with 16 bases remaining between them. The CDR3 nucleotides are TGTGCCATCAGACCCCCGGGGGGCACTGAAGCTTTCTTT. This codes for CAIRPPGGTEAFF.

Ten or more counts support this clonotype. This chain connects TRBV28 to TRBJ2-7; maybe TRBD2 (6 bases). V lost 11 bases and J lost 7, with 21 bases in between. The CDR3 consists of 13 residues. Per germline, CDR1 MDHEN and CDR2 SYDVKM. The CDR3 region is CACRGLSHVEQYF. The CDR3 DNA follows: TGTGCCTGCCGGGGACTCTCACACGTGGAGCAGTACTTC.